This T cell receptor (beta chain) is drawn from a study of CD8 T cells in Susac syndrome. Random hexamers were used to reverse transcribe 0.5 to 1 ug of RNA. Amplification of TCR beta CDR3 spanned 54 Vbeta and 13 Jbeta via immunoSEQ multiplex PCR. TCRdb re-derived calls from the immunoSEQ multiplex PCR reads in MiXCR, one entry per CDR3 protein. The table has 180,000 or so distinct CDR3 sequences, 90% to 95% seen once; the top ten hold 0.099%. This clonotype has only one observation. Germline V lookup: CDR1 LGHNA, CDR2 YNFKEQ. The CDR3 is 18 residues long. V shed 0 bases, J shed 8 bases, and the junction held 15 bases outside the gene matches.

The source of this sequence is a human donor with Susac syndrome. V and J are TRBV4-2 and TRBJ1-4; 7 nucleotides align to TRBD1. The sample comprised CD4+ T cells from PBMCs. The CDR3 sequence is CASSQETIGGQTLEKLFF. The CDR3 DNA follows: TGTGCCAGCAGCCAAGAGACGATAGGGGGACAGACATTGGAAAAACTGTTTTTT.